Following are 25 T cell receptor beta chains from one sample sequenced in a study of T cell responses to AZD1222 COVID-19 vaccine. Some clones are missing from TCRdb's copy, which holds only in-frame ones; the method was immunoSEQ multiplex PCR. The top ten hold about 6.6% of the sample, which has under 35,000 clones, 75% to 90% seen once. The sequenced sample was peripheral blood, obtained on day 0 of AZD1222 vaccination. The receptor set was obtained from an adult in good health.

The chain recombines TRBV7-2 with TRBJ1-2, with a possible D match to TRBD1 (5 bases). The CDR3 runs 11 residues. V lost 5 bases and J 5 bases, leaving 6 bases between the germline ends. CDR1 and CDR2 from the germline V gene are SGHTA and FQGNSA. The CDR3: CASSRQYGYTF. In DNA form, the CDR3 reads TGTGCCAGCAGCCGACAGTATGGCTACACCTTC.

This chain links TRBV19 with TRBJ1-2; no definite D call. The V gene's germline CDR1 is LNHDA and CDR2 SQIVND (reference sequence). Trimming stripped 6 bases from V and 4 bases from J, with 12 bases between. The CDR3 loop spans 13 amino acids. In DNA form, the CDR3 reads TGTGCCAGTAGCCCCCCCCAGGTCTATGGCTACACCTTC. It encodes CASSPPQVYGYTF. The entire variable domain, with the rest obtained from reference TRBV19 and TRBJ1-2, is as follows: DGGITQSPKYLFRKEGQNVTLSCEQNLNHDAMYWYRQDPGQGLRLIYYSQIVNDFQKGDIAEGYSVSREKKESFPLTVTSAQKNPTAFYLCASSPPQVYGYTFGSGTRLTVV.

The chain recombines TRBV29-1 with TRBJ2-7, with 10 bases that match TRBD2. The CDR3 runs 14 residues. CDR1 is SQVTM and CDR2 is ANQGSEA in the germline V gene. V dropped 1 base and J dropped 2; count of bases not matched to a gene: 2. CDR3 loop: CSVEGLAGTYEQYF. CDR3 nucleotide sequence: TGCAGCGTTGAAGGACTAGCGGGCACCTACGAGCAGTACTTC.

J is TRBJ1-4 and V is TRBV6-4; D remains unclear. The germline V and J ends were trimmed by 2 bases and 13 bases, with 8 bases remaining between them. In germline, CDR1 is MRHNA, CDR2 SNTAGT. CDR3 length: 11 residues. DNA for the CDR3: TGTGCCAGCAGTGACGAGGGAGGACTGTTTTTT. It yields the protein CASSDEGGLFF.

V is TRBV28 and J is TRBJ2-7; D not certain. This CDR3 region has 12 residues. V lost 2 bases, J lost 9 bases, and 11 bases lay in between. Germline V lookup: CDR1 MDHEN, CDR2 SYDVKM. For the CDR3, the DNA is TGTGCCAGCAGTTTAGGCGGCCACGGGCAGTACTTC. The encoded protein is CASSLGGHGQYF.

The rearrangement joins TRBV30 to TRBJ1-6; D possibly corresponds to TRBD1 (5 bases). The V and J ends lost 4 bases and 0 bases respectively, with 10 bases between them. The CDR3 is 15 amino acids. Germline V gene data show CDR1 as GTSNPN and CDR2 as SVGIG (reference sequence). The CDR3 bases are TGTGCCTGGAAGGCTGGGGGCTCCTATAATTCACCCCTCCACTTT. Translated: CAWKAGGSYNSPLHF.

Here the CDR3 reads CASLSTEAFF. The CDR3, as DNA: TGTGCCAGTTTGAGTACTGAAGCTTTCTTT. The rearrangement joins TRBV28 to TRBJ1-1; D gene ambiguous. Per the germline V gene, CDR1 is MDHEN and CDR2 is SYDVKM. Trimming took off 9 bases at V and 5 bases at J, with 7 bases between the two ends. The CDR3 runs 10 residues.

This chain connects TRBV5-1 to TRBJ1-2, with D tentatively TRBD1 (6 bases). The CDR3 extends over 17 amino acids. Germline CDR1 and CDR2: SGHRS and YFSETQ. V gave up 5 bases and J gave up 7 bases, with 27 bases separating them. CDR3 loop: CASRRNWFGRGSGGYTF. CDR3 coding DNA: TGCGCCAGCAGGAGGAATTGGTTCGGCAGGGGATCGGGTGGCTACACCTTC.

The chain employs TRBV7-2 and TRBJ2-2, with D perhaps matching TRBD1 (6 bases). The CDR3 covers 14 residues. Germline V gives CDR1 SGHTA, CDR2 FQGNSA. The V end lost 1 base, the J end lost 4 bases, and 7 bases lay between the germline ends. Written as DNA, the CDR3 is TGTGCCAGCAGCTTAGAAGGGGGCACCGGGGAGCTGTTTTTT. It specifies CASSLEGGTGELFF.

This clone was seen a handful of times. This chain's CDR3 is CAWSRLSATEAFF. The CDR3 DNA is TGTGCCTGGAGCCGGCTGTCGGCCACTGAAGCTTTCTTT. The rearrangement joins TRBV30 to TRBJ1-1; no definite D call. CDR1 is GTSNPN and CDR2 is SVGIG in the germline V gene (reference sequence). V gave up 3 bases and J gave up 4 bases, with 12 bases separating them. CDR3 size: 13 residues.

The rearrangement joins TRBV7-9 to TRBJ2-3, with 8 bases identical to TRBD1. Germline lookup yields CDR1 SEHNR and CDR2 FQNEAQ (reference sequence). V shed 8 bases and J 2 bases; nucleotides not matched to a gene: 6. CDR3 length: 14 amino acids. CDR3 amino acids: CASAEDRVTDTQYF. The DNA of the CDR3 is TGTGCCAGCGCTGAGGACAGGGTCACAGATACGCAGTATTTT.

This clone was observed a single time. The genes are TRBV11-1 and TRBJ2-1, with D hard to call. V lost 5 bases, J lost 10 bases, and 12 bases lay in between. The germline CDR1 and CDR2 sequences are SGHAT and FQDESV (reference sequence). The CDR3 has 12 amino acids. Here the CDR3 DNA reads TGTGCCAGCAGCCCCTCGGCGCGGGAGCAGTTCTTC. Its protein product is CASSPSAREQFF. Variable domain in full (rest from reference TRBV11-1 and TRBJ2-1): EAEVAQSPRYKITEKSQAVAFWCDPISGHATLYWYRQILGQGPELLVQFQDESVVDDSQLPKDRFSAERLKGVDSTLKIQPAELGDSAMYLCASSPSAREQFFGPGTRLTVL.

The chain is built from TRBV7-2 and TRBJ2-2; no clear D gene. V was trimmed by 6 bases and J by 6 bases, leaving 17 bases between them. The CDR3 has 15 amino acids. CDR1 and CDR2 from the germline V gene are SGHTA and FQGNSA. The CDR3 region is CASRQIYSTAGELFF. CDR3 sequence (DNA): TGTGCCAGCAGACAGATCTACAGCACCGCCGGGGAGCTGTTTTTT.

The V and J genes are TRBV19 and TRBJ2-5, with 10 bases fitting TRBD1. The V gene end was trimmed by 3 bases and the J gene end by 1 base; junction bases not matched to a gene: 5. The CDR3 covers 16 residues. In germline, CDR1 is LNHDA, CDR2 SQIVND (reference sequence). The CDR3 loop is CASSIERTGGQETQYF. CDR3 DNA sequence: TGTGCCAGTAGTATTGAAAGGACAGGGGGCCAAGAGACCCAGTACTTC. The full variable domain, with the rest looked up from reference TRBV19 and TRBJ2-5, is DGGITQSPKYLFRKEGQNVTLSCEQNLNHDAMYWYRQDPGQGLRLIYYSQIVNDFQKGDIAEGYSVSREKKESFPLTVTSAQKNPTAFYLCASSIERTGGQETQYFGPGTRLLVL.

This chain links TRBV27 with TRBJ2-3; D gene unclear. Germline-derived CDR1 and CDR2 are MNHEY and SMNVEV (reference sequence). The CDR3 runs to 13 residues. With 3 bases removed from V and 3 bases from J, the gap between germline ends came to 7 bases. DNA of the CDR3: TGTGCCAGCAGTTTTCTTGGGACAGATACGCAGTATTTT. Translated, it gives CASSFLGTDTQYF.

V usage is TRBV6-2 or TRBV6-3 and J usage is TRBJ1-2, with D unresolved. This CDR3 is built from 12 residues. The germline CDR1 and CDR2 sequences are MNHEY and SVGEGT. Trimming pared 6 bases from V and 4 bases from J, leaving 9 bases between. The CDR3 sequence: CASSGLIYGYTF. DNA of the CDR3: TGTGCCAGCAGCGGTCTAATCTATGGCTACACCTTC.

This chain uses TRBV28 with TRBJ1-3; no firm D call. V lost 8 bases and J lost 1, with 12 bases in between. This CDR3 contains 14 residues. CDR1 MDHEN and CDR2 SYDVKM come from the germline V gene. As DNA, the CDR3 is TGTGCCAGCGGAAGGAGAGGTTCTGGAAACACCATATATTTT. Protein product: CASGRRGSGNTIYF.

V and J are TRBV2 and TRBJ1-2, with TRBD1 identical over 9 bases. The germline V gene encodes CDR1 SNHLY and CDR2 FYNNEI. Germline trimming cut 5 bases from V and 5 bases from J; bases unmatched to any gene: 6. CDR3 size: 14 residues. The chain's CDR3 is CASSPGQGGYGYTF. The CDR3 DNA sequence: TGTGCCAGCAGTCCGGGACAGGGCGGGTATGGCTACACCTTC.

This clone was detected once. In DNA form, the CDR3 reads TGCAGTGCTAGTCCCGGGCCTCATGGCTACACCTTC. Its translation is CSASPGPHGYTF. The V call is TRBV20-1, the J call TRBJ1-2; D unresolved. Trimming removed 3 bases from V and 6 bases from J, with 11 bases in between. CDR1 is DFQATT, CDR2 SNEGSKA, per germline (reference sequence). The CDR3 totals 12 residues.

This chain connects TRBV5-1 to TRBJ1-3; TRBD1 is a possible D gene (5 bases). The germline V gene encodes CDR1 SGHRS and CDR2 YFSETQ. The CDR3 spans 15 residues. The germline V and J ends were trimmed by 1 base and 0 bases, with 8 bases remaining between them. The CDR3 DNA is TGCGCCAGCAGCTTGACGGGGGGCTCTGGAAACACCATATATTTT. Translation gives CASSLTGGSGNTIYF.

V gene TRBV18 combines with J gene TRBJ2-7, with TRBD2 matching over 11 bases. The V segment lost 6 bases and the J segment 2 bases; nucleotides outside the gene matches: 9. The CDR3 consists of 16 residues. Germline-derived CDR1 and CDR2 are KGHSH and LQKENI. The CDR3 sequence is CASSQNKGLAAYEQYF. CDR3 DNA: TGTGCCAGCTCGCAAAACAAGGGACTAGCGGCCTACGAGCAGTACTTC.

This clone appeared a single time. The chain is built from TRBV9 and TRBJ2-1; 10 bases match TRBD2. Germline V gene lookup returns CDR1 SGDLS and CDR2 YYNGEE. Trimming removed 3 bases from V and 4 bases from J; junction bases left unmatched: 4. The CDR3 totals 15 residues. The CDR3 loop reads CASSARTSGYNEQFF. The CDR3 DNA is TGTGCCAGCAGCGCTCGGACTAGCGGTTACAATGAGCAGTTCTTC.

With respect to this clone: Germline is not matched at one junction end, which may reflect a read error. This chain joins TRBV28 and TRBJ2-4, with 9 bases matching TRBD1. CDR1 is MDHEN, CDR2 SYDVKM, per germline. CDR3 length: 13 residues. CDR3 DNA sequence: TGTGCCAGCAGTTCGGGACAGGGACCATCTCCCATCTTC. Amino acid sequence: CASSSGQGPSPIF.

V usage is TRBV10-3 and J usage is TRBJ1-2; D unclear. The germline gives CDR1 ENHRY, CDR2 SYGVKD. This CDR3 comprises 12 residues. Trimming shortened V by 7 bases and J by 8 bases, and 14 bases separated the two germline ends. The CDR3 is CAINHVNEGYTF. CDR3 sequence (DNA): TGTGCCATCAACCACGTCAACGAGGGCTACACCTTC.

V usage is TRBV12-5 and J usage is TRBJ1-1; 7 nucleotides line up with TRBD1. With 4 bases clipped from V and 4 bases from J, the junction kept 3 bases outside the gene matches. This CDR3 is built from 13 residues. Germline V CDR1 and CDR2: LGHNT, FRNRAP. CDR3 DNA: TGTGCTAGTGGTTACCAGGGGGGCACTGAAGCTTTCTTT. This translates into CASGYQGGTEAFF.